The 8 T cell receptor beta chains given below trace back to one sample, sequenced in a study of Graves' ophthalmopathy and Graves' hyperthyroidism. RNA transcripts were the template, and TCR beta CDR3 regions were amplified from them. Amplification began with first-round RT-PCR using HTBI primers, then second-round multiplex PCR was performed. A single record per CDR3 protein comes from TCRdb applying MiXCR to the multiplex PCR reads. This sample has about 740,000 distinct CDR3 sequences, with around 40% found just once. Sequencing was done on a sample of peripheral blood. The receptors here all came from an adult man with Graves' ophthalmopathy.

This clonotype was counted a few times. Germline is not matched at one junction end, which may reflect a read error. The chain links TRBV25-1 to TRBJ1-1, with 7 positions matching TRBD1. This CDR3 spans 10 amino acids. CDR1 is MGHDK and CDR2 is SYGVNS in the germline V gene. The CDR3 loop is CASSPRQGVF. The CDR3 DNA reads TGTGCCAGCAGTCCAAGACAGGGCGTCTTT.

CDR3 amino acids: CSARDLASAEETQYF. In nucleotides, the CDR3 is TGCAGTGCTAGAGATCTGGCTAGCGCCGAAGAGACCCAGTACTTC. J is TRBJ2-5 and V is TRBV20-1; D is perhaps TRBD2 (6 bases). Germline V gene data show CDR1 as DFQATT and CDR2 as SNEGSKA (reference sequence). CDR3 length equals 15 residues. V was shortened by 0 bases and J by 3 bases, with 14 bases between the two germline ends.

The chain has TRBV7-9 and TRBJ2-2; TRBD2 is a possible D gene (6 bases). CDR1 is SEHNR, CDR2 FQNEAQ, per germline (reference sequence). The CDR3 extends over 15 amino acids. Trimming cost V 8 bases and J 6 bases, with 19 bases left between them. DNA for the CDR3: TGTGCCAGCCACGACCAGCAAGCGGGCGCCGGGGAGCTGTTTTTT. Protein: CASHDQQAGAGELFF.

The chain carries TRBV7-2 and TRBJ2-2; 8 nucleotides line up with TRBD1. Per germline, CDR1 SGHTA and CDR2 FQGNSA. This CDR3 is 13 amino acids long. Trimming took 8 bases from V and 7 from J; bases not matched to a gene: 6. The CDR3 is CASAGGSGGELFF. The CDR3 region has the DNA TGTGCCAGCGCAGGGGGCAGTGGCGGGGAGCTGTTTTTT.

This clonotype was detected only a few times. CDR3 amino acids: CASVRGGTGSNEQYF. CDR3 DNA: TGTGCCAGCGTCCGAGGGGGGACAGGGTCCAACGAGCAGTACTTC. The V and J genes are TRBV2 and TRBJ2-7; 9 positions agree with TRBD1. J was trimmed by 5 bases and V by 8 bases; bases with no gene match: 13. Per germline, CDR1 SNHLY and CDR2 FYNNEI. The CDR3 spans 15 residues.

The chain uses TRBV19 and TRBJ2-5, with D possibly TRBD1 on 7 matching bases. Per germline, CDR1 LNHDA and CDR2 SQIVND (reference sequence). V dropped 9 bases and J dropped 1 base, with 12 bases sitting between them. This CDR3 has 13 residues. The CDR3 sequence: CASARDSQETQYF. CDR3 nucleotide sequence: TGTGCCAGCGCGCGGGACAGCCAAGAGACCCAGTACTTC. The whole variable domain, remainder taken from reference TRBV19 and TRBJ2-5, is DGGITQSPKYLFRKEGQNVTLSCEQNLNHDAMYWYRQDPGQGLRLIYYSQIVNDFQKGDIAEGYSVSREKKESFPLTVTSAQKNPTAFYLCASARDSQETQYFGPGTRLLVL.

The V gene is TRBV20-1, the J gene TRBJ2-5; 13 nucleotides match TRBD2. The V segment lost 6 bases and the J segment 6 bases; nucleotides outside the gene matches: 13. This CDR3 has 16 residues. Germline V gives CDR1 DFQATT, CDR2 SNEGSKA (reference sequence). DNA of the CDR3: TGCAGTGCCAACGGACTAGCGGGGGTAATCAAGAAGACCCAGTACTTC. Its translation is CSANGLAGVIKKTQYF.

This clonotype was observed many times. The rearrangement joins TRBV7-6 to TRBJ1-1; D is uncertain. The V gene's germline CDR1 is SGHVS and CDR2 FNYEAQ. The CDR3 is made up of 15 amino acids. The germline V and J ends were trimmed by 2 bases and 0 bases, with 10 bases remaining between them. The CDR3, as DNA: TGTGCCAGCAGCTTAATTACGGTCATGAACACTGAAGCTTTCTTT. Protein: CASSLITVMNTEAFF. Full variable domain (remainder filled in from reference TRBV7-6 and TRBJ1-1): GAGVSQSPRYKVTKRGQDVALRCDPISGHVSLYWYRQALGQGPEFLTYFNYEAQQDKSGLPNDRFSAERPEGSISTLTIQRTEQRDSAMYRCASSLITVMNTEAFFGQGTRLTVV.